This T cell receptor beta chain appears in the sequencing data of a study of cytomegalovirus exposure and HLA in healthy donors (dated by TCRdb to about 2017). A note on the overall study: An earlier analysis of approximately 550 of the donors reported 250 to 350 Gb of sequence data and roughly 100 million unique TCR beta sequences from some 180 million T cells. An early release that covered about 640 HLA-typed donors contained around 300 gigabases of sequencing data and 70 million to 100 million unique TCR sequences. The genetic ancestry cluster associated with self-reported Caucasian donors included approximately 85% of the approximately 410 genotyped donors. In a later analysis, previously published TCR beta repertoires from several hundred donors were re-analyzed and high-resolution HLA genotyping was added so that TCR occurrence patterns could be studied. The study used immunosequencing to profile the T cell repertoires of approximately 640 subjects and linked those repertoires to cytomegalovirus serostatus. An earlier analysis of several hundred of the donors applied high-throughput TCR beta sequencing to assess whether each TCR beta V gene segment acted as functional or pseudogenic. Every repertoire in the discovery cohort had been generated on one and the same sequencing platform. Typing coverage varied by locus: roughly 620-630 donors for A, B, C, DRB1 and DQB1; approximately 500 for DQA1; some 610 for DPA1; roughly 470 for DPB1. The study combined high-throughput TCR immunosequencing, statistical association of individual TCRs with disease status, and machine learning to predict cytomegalovirus infection status. The study aimed to test whether cataloging public T cell receptors could reveal signatures of past pathogen exposure. Rather than drawing on any new phenotypic data, the later analysis identified candidate immune exposures from TCR beta sequences and the way those sequences occurred across donors. About five DR-DQ haplotypes were treated as single units for association and clustering because of strong linkage in the cohort. HLA typing covered class I and class II loci at four-digit resolution. Donor age, sex, ethnicity and CMV serostatus were compiled together with the repertoire data. A later genetic analysis used genome-wide SNP genotypes for about 60% of the 666 donors, treating that subset as a discovery cohort. Among about 400 genotyped donors of the cohort, an average of about 220,000 unique TCR beta nucleotide sequences was sequenced per donor, of which 15% to 20% were non-productive. A separate validation cohort of roughly 130 different subjects was used in addition to the approximately 610-subject first cohort. The paper as a whole reports these results and caveats: A total of fewer than 200 TCR beta chains were listed by the study as associated with cytomegalovirus. According to a later analysis, most CMV-associated TCR beta chains appeared to be HLA-restricted, and the HLA associations seemed to be driven largely by CMV exposure. According to a later analysis, parvovirus B19, influenza, CMV and Epstein-Barr virus appeared linked to several top co-occurrence clusters. A few of the identified cytomegalovirus-associated TCR beta chains were confirmed in vitro to be specific for cytomegalovirus antigens. While some public TCRs were present in many individuals, most TCR sequences turned up only very rarely across donors. Strong co-occurrence of HLA alleles, especially DR and DQ, made assigning TCR associations to individual alleles difficult. Only TCR beta chains were sequenced in this cohort, and the absence of alpha or paired-chain data limited detectable features. Some IMGT-functional V segments, including TRBV6-2 and TRBV6-3, could not be distinguished by the 87-base-pair reads and were therefore excluded. Broadly in line with IMGT annotations, most TCR beta V segments showed up in productive rearrangements about 87% or about 30% of the time in an earlier analysis of approximately 640 of the donors. Approximately 16 rarely observed V segments, including chromosome 9 orphons, were excluded from the earlier analysis of a few hundred of the donors because counts were too low. A later genetic analysis associated a missense DCLRE1C variant with V-gene and J-gene trimming of TCR beta chains, and an independent cohort replicated the association. A cluster of highly shared sequence variants was judged likely to represent a technical artifact of the sequencing pipeline. Correlated functional status among segregating V segments might reflect linkage disequilibrium, but an unknown experimental factor could not be ruled out. The classifier was reported to diagnose cytomegalovirus status with high specificity and sensitivity in both the original cohort and the validation cohort. At a false discovery rate of 0.05, a later analysis linked around 17,000 TCR beta sequences to specific HLA alleles. In a later analysis, the rate of TCR association differed among HLA loci, with DRB1 alleles having the most associated TCRs and HLA-C alleles having the fewest. A further reported finding was that TCR beta sequences accurately predicted the HLA-A and HLA-B alleles for most subjects in the first cohort. The authors suggested that the approach could potentially be generalized to other disease states and immunological phenotypes. According to a later genetic analysis, donors in an Asian-associated ancestry cluster had fewer N-insertions in productive TCRs than the approximately 670-donor mean. A later analysis found that HLA-associated TCR beta chains were more clonally expanded and had lower generation probabilities than equally common non-associated chains. Roughly uniform sequencing depth across donors was assumed in presence/absence analyses, although this assumption may not hold. Immune exposure information for the cohort was limited to CMV serostatus. Because HLA typing was unavailable for some donors at each locus, only the typed subset was used in association tests.

The library was built by means of the immunoSEQ multiplex PCR assay. The multiplex PCR relied on a mix of 60 forward primers for TCR Vbeta segments and 13 reverse primers for TCR Jbeta segments. A multiplex PCR assay on genomic DNA amplified the CDR3 region of rearranged TCR beta genes. The Illumina HiSeq System was used to sequence the amplified TCR beta libraries as 87-base-pair reads. The authors' pipeline ran thus. In a later analysis, 77 million or so unique TCR beta chains were counted across the 500 to 700 repertoires, and around 11 million of these chains were shared by at least two donors. To remove PCR and sequencing errors, raw reads were error-corrected and collapsed into unique sequences using a nearest-neighbor algorithm that merged closely related sequences. To assign V, D and J gene segments, CDR3 sequences were aligned to IMGT reference sequences. Each retained sequence needed at least a six-nucleotide match to both a V gene segment and a J gene segment. A rearrangement counted as productive if the CDR3 had no stop codons and remained in frame with V and J, and every other rearrangement counted as non-productive. CDR3 was defined by IMGT convention, running from the second conserved V-encoded cysteine to the conserved J-encoded phenylalanine. The earlier analysis of some 600 of the donors excluded sequences that lacked an unambiguous match to a single V gene segment. In an earlier analysis of some 590 of the donors, V segments were called functional above 56.7% productive rearrangements and were called segregating when the between-donor standard deviation exceeded 5%. A statistical classification framework was developed to diagnose cytomegalovirus status using the catalog of TCR beta chain sequences. A later analysis assigned V and J genes by comparing TCR nucleotide sequences with IMGT/GENE-DB human TR gene sequences. Using the TCRdist pipeline, a later analysis assigned CDR3 sequences along with most-parsimonious VDJ recombination scenarios. A later analysis defined each TCR beta chain by its CDR3 amino acid sequence plus V-gene family, and excluded reads lacking a unique V-gene family. As a way to deal with suspected cross-contamination and a sequencing artifact, a later analysis dropped 450 to 700 nucleotide sequences that were highly shared and had low generation probability. For each public chain, a later analysis derived a clonal expansion index from normalized ranks of inferred template counts within each repertoire. A later analysis computed generation probabilities with a VDJ recombination model fitted to out-of-frame rearrangements, and checked the results against IGoR. In a later analysis, TCR-TCR, TCR-HLA and TCR-CMV co-occurrence was scored with hypergeometric tests, and a repertoire-size bias correction was applied to TCR pairs. To estimate false discovery rates, a later analysis permuted the HLA or CMV assignments 20 times. In a later analysis, co-occurring TCRs were grouped using DBSCAN, and TCRdist sequence similarity was added for clustering within HLA-allele-positive subsets. Repertoires with fewer than 30,000 or more than 120,000 public chains, plus five repertoires with anomalous nucleotide sharing, were excluded from co-occurrence clustering. The table comes from immuneACCESS by way of TCRdb, which keeps in-frame sequences with V and J called. Part of the clones is missing from these tables; in studies checked, under half for an unresolved V gene and the rest for unknown reasons. V, J and clone size reflect that table, while D and trimming were determined from the DNA. Across this sample there are approximately 130,000 clones, with about 73% seen only once. 6.3% of the sample lies in the top ten.

The germline V gene (reference sequence) specifies LNHDA as CDR1 and SQIVND as CDR2. For this chain, trimming is 2 bases at the V end and 4 bases at the J end, and the number of junction bases without a gene match is 4. The CDR3 starts with the cysteine, ends with the phenylalanine, and has 15 residues. Just CDR3 DNA is preserved here, 45 bases in frame from base 1. With regard to this clone: It lacks a known antigen. Within one base of it there is no much larger clone, and no base qualities were kept.

In total, fewer than 750 healthy bone marrow donors made up the cohort. All cohort members were sampled while nominally healthy, although unrecorded immune exposures were likely present. The donor was CMV seronegative and was included in the group of a few hundred seronegative cohort members. A peripheral blood sample was collected from each donor, and TCR beta sequencing was performed on peripheral blood mononuclear cells. The Qiagen DNeasy Blood Extraction Kit was used to extract genomic DNA from the blood cell samples. Sequencing input: PBMCs. The sequence is built from TRBV19 and TRBJ2-7; TRBD2 lines up with 11 middle nucleotides. This receptor was identified in a woman in her thirties or forties in good health and CMV-seronegative. The nucleotide sequence reads as follows: TGTGCCAGTAGTATAACTAGCGGGAGTAAGTACGAGCAGTACTTC. The resulting protein is CASSITSGSKYEQYF. The CDR3 plus the reference TRBV19 and TRBJ2-7 genes for the other parts give the full variable domain: DGGITQSPKYLFRKEGQNVTLSCEQNLNHDAMYWYRQDPGQGLRLIYYSQIVNDFQKGDIAEGYSVSREKKESFPLTVTSAQKNPTAFYLCASSITSGSKYEQYFGPGTRLTVT.